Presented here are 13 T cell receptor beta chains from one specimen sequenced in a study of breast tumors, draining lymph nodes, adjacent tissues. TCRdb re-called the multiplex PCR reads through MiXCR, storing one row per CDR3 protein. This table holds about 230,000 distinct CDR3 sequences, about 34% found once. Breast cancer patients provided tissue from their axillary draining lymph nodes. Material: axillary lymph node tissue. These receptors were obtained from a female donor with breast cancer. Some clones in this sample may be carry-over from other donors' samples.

The CDR3 DNA sequence: TGCAGTGCTAGAGATCGTTCGAGGTCTAGCGGGGAGCTGTTTTTT. Translating gives CSARDRSRSSGELFF. V is TRBV20-1 and J is TRBJ2-2; no clear D. This CDR3 region has 15 residues. Trimming cost V 0 bases and J 7 bases, with 15 bases left between them. Germline V gives CDR1 DFQATT, CDR2 SNEGSKA (reference sequence).

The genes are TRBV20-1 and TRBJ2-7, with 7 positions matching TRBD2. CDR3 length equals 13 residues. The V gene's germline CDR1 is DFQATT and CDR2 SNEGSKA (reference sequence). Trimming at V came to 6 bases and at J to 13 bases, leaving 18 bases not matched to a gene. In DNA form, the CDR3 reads TGCAGTGCCGATCGGCTGGGGGACTACGCGCAATACTTC. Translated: CSADRLGDYAQYF.

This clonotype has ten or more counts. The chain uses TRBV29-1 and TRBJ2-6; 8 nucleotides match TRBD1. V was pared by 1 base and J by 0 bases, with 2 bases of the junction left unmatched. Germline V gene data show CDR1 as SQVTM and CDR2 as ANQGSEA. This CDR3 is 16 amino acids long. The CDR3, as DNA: TGCAGCGTTGAAGGTCAGGGGGCCTCTGGGGCCAACGTCCTGACTTTC. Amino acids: CSVEGQGASGANVLTF.

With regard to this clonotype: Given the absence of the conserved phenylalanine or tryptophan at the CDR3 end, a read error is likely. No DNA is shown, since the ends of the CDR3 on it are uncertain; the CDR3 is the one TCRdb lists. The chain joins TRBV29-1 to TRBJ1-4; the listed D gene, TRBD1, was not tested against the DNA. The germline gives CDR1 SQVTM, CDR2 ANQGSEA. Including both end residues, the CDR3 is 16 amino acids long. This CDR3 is CSVTPGAGGTEAFFGQ.

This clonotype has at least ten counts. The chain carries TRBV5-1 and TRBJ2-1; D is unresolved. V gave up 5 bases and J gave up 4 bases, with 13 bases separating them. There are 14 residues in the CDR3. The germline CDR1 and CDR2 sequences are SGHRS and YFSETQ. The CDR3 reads CASRGQGGYNEQFF. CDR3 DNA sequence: TGCGCCAGCAGGGGTCAAGGTGGTTACAATGAGCAGTTCTTC.

CDR3 residues: CSAKEADTQYF. The CDR3 coding sequence is TGCAGTGCTAAAGAGGCAGATACGCAGTATTTT. The chain links TRBV20-1 to TRBJ2-3; D remains unclear. Deletions cut 4 bases from V and 4 bases from J, with 6 bases between. The CDR3 is made up of 11 amino acids. The germline V gene has CDR1 DFQATT and CDR2 SNEGSKA (reference sequence).

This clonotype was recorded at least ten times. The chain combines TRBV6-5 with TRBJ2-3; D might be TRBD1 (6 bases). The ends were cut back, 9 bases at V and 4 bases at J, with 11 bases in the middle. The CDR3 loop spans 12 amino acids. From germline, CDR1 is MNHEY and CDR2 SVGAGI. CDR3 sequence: CASQTGSDTQYF. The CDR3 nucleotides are TGTGCCAGTCAAACAGGGTCAGATACGCAGTATTTT.

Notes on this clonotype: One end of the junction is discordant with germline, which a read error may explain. The CDR3 DNA follows: TGTGCCAGCAGCGTAGCGGGGAATTCTGGAAACACCACATATTTT. Protein: CASSVAGNSGNTTYF. The chain uses TRBV9 and TRBJ1-3; no firm D call. The CDR3 has 15 residues. From germline, CDR1 is SGDLS and CDR2 YYNGEE.

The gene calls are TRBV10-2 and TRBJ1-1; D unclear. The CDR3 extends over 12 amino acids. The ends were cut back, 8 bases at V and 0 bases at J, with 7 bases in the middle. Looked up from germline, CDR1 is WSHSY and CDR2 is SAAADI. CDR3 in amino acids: CASGRMNTEAFF. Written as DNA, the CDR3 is TGCGCCAGCGGGAGGATGAACACTGAAGCTTTCTTT.

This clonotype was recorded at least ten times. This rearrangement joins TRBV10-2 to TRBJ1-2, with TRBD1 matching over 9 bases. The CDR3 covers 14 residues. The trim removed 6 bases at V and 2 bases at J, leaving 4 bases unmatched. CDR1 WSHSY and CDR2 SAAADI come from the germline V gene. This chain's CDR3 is CASSTTGGNYGYTF. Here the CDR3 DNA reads TGCGCCAGCAGCACTACAGGGGGCAACTATGGCTACACCTTC.

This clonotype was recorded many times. CDR3 in DNA: TGTGCCAGCAGCCAACGCACAGATACGCAGTATTTT. It is translated as CASSQRTDTQYF. The V and J genes are TRBV4-2 and TRBJ2-3; D not resolved. V was trimmed by 2 bases and J by 1 base, leaving 1 base between them. The CDR3 is made up of 12 amino acids. From germline, CDR1 is LGHNA and CDR2 YNFKEQ.

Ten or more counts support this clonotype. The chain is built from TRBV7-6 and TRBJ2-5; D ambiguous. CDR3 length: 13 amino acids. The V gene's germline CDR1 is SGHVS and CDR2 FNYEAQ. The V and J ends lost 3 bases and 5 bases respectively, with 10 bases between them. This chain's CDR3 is CASSLRSGETQYF. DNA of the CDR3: TGTGCCAGCAGCTTGAGGAGTGGGGAGACCCAGTACTTC.

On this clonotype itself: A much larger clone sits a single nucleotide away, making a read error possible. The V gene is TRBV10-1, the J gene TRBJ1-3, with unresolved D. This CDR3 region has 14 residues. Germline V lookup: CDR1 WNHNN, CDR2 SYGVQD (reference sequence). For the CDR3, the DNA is TGCGCCAGCAGTGGGTCAGCCTCTGGAAGCACCATATATTTT. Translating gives CASSGSASGSTIYF.